This T cell receptor beta chain was observed in a study of T cells after yellow fever vaccination. Across the whole study: Preparation of fractions with low cell numbers was performed using SMART-Seq v4 Ultra Low Input. Points from the study as a whole: One caveat is that FACS-sorted repertoires could contain abundant clonotypes contaminating from the bulk population. At around 96% for CD4 and roughly 87% for CD8, most primary-vaccination clones showed up again after the booster.

It was through 5'RACE template switching that TCR cDNA was made, with a universal primer site and UMIs added. Each CDR3 protein gets one entry after TCRdb re-called the 5' RACE reads with MiXCR. The repertoire consists of 510,000 or so distinct CDR3 sequences, with 15% to 20% occurring once and the leading ten covering over 11%. About this clonotype: The antigen is undetermined.

CDR3 length: 15 amino acids. Between the trimmed V and J ends, which lost 3 bases and 0 bases, there was a span of 10 bases. Germline values: CDR1 SGHNT, CDR2 YYREEE (reference sequence). The chain links TRBV5-4 to TRBJ2-1; a weak D match, TRBD1 (6 bases). The source is a man aged 25-40 years who received the YFV17D yellow fever vaccine. The sequences come from PBMCs, collected 15 days after the yellow fever booster vaccination. The CDR3 DNA reads as TGTGCCAGCAGCTCGGACAGTAGCTCCTACAATGAGCAGTTCTTC. Translation gives CASSSDSSSYNEQFF.